The rows below give T cell receptor beta chains drawn from one sample of a study of glioma-infiltrating T cells after dendritic cell vaccination. Using immunoSEQ multiplex PCR, the repertoire was profiled, and TCRdb retains in-frame clones only, with some absent. Of about 95,000 clones listed, more than 75% are singletons. The sequences come from blood, collected before dendritic cell vaccination. All receptors come from a human donor with glioblastoma. Both conserved end residues are trimmed from each CDR3. A D gene is named only where the DNA matches it firmly. Expanded clones get a size class; other rows say once, few or many, or leave the size out.

abundance: .
j_gene: TRBJ1-3
v_gene: TRBV6-1
d_gene: .
CDR3aa: ASLRGGNLGNTIY

abundance: .
j_gene: TRBJ2-3
v_gene: TRBV10-1
d_gene: .
CDR3aa: ASSDGLRGTDTQY

abundance: .
j_gene: TRBJ2-3
v_gene: TRBV19
d_gene: .
CDR3aa: ASSIGTADTQY

abundance: .
j_gene: TRBJ1-6
v_gene: TRBV5-1
d_gene: .
CDR3aa: ASSLAGRGGELGSPLH

abundance: few
j_gene: TRBJ2-1
v_gene: TRBV14
d_gene: TRBD1
CDR3aa: ASSQVPGQGDNEQF

abundance: .
j_gene: TRBJ2-2
v_gene: TRBV9
d_gene: .
CDR3aa: ASSVLRDSSGGELF

abundance: .
j_gene: TRBJ1-1
v_gene: TRBV5-1
d_gene: TRBD1
CDR3aa: ASSIVTGGITEAF

abundance: .
j_gene: TRBJ2-7
v_gene: TRBV30
d_gene: TRBD1
CDR3aa: AWSATGAAHEQY

abundance: .
j_gene: TRBJ1-4
v_gene: TRBV18
d_gene: .
CDR3aa: ASSPRGIVEKLF

abundance: .
j_gene: TRBJ1-1
v_gene: TRBV11-2
d_gene: .
CDR3aa: ASSTWGGAEAF

abundance: .
j_gene: TRBJ1-4
v_gene: TRBV7-2
d_gene: TRBD1
CDR3aa: ASRRQGAATNEKLF

abundance: .
j_gene: TRBJ2-7
v_gene: TRBV7-9
d_gene: .
CDR3aa: ASSLNTNSYEQY

abundance: .
j_gene: TRBJ1-4
v_gene: TRBV30
d_gene: .
CDR3aa: AWSVHTNEKLF

abundance: .
j_gene: TRBJ1-6
v_gene: TRBV29-1
d_gene: TRBD1
CDR3aa: SASGTGDSPLH

abundance: .
j_gene: TRBJ2-5
v_gene: TRBV28
d_gene: .
CDR3aa: ASSLVGLGETQY

abundance: .
j_gene: TRBJ1-5
v_gene: TRBV15
d_gene: .
CDR3aa: ATSGGQSDNQPQH

abundance: .
j_gene: TRBJ2-2
v_gene: TRBV9
d_gene: TRBD2
CDR3aa: ASSVASGRSGELF

abundance: .
j_gene: TRBJ1-3
v_gene: TRBV19
d_gene: TRBD1
CDR3aa: ATSDREWRNTIY

abundance: .
j_gene: TRBJ1-2
v_gene: TRBV2
d_gene: .
CDR3aa: ASRGQGDYGYT

abundance: .
j_gene: TRBJ2-7
v_gene: TRBV6-5
d_gene: TRBD1
CDR3aa: ASSYSRTGTREQY

abundance: .
j_gene: TRBJ2-4
v_gene: TRBV9
d_gene: TRBD1
CDR3aa: ASSVVGQGYIQY

abundance: .
j_gene: TRBJ2-6
v_gene: TRBV9
d_gene: .
CDR3aa: ASRRAIPGSKGANVLT

abundance: once
j_gene: TRBJ2-7
v_gene: TRBV5-6
d_gene: TRBD1
CDR3aa: ASSLPTGEIDEQY

abundance: .
j_gene: TRBJ2-7
v_gene: TRBV10-3
d_gene: .
CDR3aa: AISTGYGYEQY

abundance: .
j_gene: TRBJ2-7
v_gene: TRBV4-2
d_gene: .
CDR3aa: ASSQEGSHNIYEQY

abundance: few
j_gene: TRBJ2-7
v_gene: TRBV6-5
d_gene: .
CDR3aa: ASSPTQRTTAD

abundance: .
j_gene: TRBJ2-7
v_gene: TRBV11-2
d_gene: TRBD1
CDR3aa: ASSLDSSGGYEQY

abundance: .
j_gene: TRBJ2-2
v_gene: TRBV4-2
d_gene: .
CDR3aa: ASSDATLGGVDTGELF

abundance: few
j_gene: TRBJ1-2
v_gene: TRBV6-5
d_gene: .
CDR3aa: ASSSPGGQLNYGYT

abundance: .
j_gene: TRBJ2-5
v_gene: TRBV25-1
d_gene: .
CDR3aa: ASSDRVKETQY

abundance: .
j_gene: TRBJ2-1
v_gene: TRBV5-1
d_gene: .
CDR3aa: ASSSDSFNGNEQF

abundance: once
j_gene: TRBJ2-5
v_gene: TRBV10-3
d_gene: TRBD1
CDR3aa: AAQSGTGVIGQETQY

abundance: .
j_gene: TRBJ1-3
v_gene: TRBV9
d_gene: TRBD1
CDR3aa: ASSVATGARNTIY

abundance: .
j_gene: TRBJ2-1
v_gene: TRBV19
d_gene: .
CDR3aa: ASSLGGFNEQF

abundance: .
j_gene: TRBJ2-7
v_gene: TRBV21-1
d_gene: .
CDR3aa: ARVGLAGGPFPSYEQY

abundance: few
j_gene: TRBJ2-7
v_gene: TRBV7-2
d_gene: .
CDR3aa: ASSLYRVSYEQY

abundance: .
j_gene: TRBJ2-3
v_gene: TRBV15
d_gene: .
CDR3aa: ATSRGGESTDTQY

abundance: .
j_gene: TRBJ2-5
v_gene: TRBV10-1
d_gene: .
CDR3aa: ASSVDRRETQY

abundance: .
j_gene: TRBJ2-2
v_gene: TRBV4-1
d_gene: TRBD2
CDR3aa: ASSQELAGANTGELF